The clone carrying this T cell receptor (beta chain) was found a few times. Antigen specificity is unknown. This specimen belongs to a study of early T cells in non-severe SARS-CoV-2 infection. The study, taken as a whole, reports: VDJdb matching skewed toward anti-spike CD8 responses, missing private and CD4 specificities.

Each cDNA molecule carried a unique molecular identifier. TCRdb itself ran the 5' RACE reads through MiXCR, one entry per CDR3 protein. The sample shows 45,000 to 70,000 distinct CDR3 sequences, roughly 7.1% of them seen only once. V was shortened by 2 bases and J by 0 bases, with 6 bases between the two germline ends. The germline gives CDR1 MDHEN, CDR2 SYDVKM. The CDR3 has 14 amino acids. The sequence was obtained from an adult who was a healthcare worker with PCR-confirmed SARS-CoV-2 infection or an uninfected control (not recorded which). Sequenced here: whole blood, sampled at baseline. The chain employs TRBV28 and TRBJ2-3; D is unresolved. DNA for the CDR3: TGTGCCAGCAGTTTACCGGATAGCACAGATACGCAGTATTTT. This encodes CASSLPDSTDTQYF.